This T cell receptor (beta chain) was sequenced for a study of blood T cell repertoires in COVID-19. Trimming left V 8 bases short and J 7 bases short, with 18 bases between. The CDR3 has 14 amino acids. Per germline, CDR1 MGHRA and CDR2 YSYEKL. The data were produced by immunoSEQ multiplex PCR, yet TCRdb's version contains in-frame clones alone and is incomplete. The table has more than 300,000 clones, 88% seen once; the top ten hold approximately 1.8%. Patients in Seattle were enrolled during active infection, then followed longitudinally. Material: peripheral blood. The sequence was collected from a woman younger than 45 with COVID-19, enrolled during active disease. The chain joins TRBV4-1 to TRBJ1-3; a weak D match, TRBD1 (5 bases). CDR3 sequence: CASSAGPRGNTIYF. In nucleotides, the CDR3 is TGCGCCAGCTCCGCGGGACCCCGGGGGAACACCATATATTTT.